A selection of T cell receptor beta chains follows, all from one sample in a study of naive and memory T cell subsets. TCRdb processed the UMI-ligation and nested PCR reads anew with MiXCR; each CDR3 protein has one entry. The table shows under 25,000 distinct CDR3 sequences, with about 6.4% occurring only once. This sample comprised skin, obtained from a tuberculin skin test site. These receptors were taken from an adult in good health. Each CDR3 is given with its conserved first and last residue. D genes are given only for firm matches. The size entry is marked missing in some rows and otherwise reads once, few, many or a size class.

D: TRBD2
size: many
V: TRBV12-3/TRBV12-4
J: TRBJ2-3
CDR3: CASSPGLAGSTDTQYF
DNA: TGTGCCAGCAGTCCCGGACTAGCGGGAAGCACAGATACGCAGTATTTT

D: .
size: few
V: TRBV2
J: TRBJ1-1
CDR3: CASTEDNEAFF
DNA: TGTGCCAGCACCGAGGACAATGAAGCTTTCTTT

D: TRBD2
size: few
V: TRBV15
J: TRBJ2-1
CDR3: CATSRDLTSGRSYNEQFF
DNA: TGTGCCACCAGCAGAGATCTGACTAGCGGGAGGTCCTACAATGAGCAGTTCTTC

D: .
size: .
V: TRBV11-1
J: TRBJ2-4
CDR3: CASSSTDRFGKNIQYF
DNA: TGTGCCAGCAGCTCTACCGACAGGTTTGGCAAAAACATTCAGTACTTC

D: .
size: many
V: TRBV29-1
J: TRBJ2-3
CDR3: CSVEGRGDATDTQYF
DNA: TGCAGCGTTGAAGGGCGCGGGGACGCCACAGATACGCAGTATTTT

D: .
size: .
V: TRBV28
J: TRBJ2-7
CDR3: CASRGGGAYEQYF
DNA: TGTGCCAGCAGAGGTGGCGGGGCCTACGAGCAGTACTTC

D: TRBD1
size: few
V: TRBV6-6
J: TRBJ2-1
CDR3: CASSSGQGPYNEQFF
DNA: TGTGCCAGCAGTTCCGGACAGGGACCCTACAATGAGCAGTTCTTC

D: .
size: .
V: TRBV19
J: TRBJ1-6
CDR3: CASRRMAGFYNSPLHF
DNA: TGTGCCAGTAGACGGATGGCAGGATTTTATAATTCACCCCTCCACTTT

D: .
size: many
V: TRBV20-1
J: TRBJ1-5
CDR3: CSARRPDLGSNQPQHF
DNA: TGCAGTGCTAGACGCCCCGACCTAGGGAGCAATCAGCCCCAGCATTTT

D: .
size: medium-sized
V: TRBV28
J: TRBJ1-4
CDR3: CASSQTGTRGEKLFF
DNA: TGTGCCAGCAGCCAGACCGGGACAAGAGGGGAAAAACTGTTTTTT

D: TRBD1
size: few
V: TRBV20-1
J: TRBJ1-5
CDR3: CSASAWTGRGNQPQHF
DNA: TGCAGTGCTAGTGCCTGGACAGGGAGAGGCAATCAGCCCCAGCATTTT

D: .
size: many
V: TRBV14
J: TRBJ2-1
CDR3: CASSQDWGVSYNEQFF
DNA: TGTGCCAGCAGCCAAGATTGGGGGGTATCATACAATGAGCAGTTCTTC

D: .
size: many
V: TRBV30
J: TRBJ1-5
CDR3: CAWSLQGHQPQHF
DNA: TGTGCCTGGAGCCTACAGGGCCATCAGCCCCAGCATTTT

D: .
size: many
V: TRBV5-6
J: TRBJ2-7
CDR3: CASSLINSNHEQYF
DNA: TGTGCCAGCAGCTTGATCAATTCCAACCACGAGCAGTACTTC

D: TRBD2
size: few
V: TRBV3-1
J: TRBJ2-1
CDR3: CASSRLAGEGNEQFF
DNA: TGTGCCAGCAGCCGACTAGCGGGAGAGGGCAATGAGCAGTTCTTC

D: TRBD1
size: many
V: TRBV5-1
J: TRBJ2-7
CDR3: CASRRDSYEQYF
DNA: TGCGCCAGCAGACGGGACAGCTACGAGCAGTACTTC

D: .
size: medium-sized
V: TRBV14
J: TRBJ2-4
CDR3: CASSLGTLTIQYF
DNA: TGTGCCAGCAGCCTCGGGACCCTAACCATTCAGTACTTC

D: .
size: many
V: TRBV11-2
J: TRBJ2-7
CDR3: CASSLATYEQYF
DNA: TGTGCCAGCAGCTTAGCCACCTACGAGCAGTACTTC

D: .
size: many
V: TRBV6-2/TRBV6-3
J: TRBJ1-2
CDR3: CASSSQIYGYTF
DNA: TGTGCCAGCAGTTCCCAGATCTATGGCTACACCTTC

D: .
size: many
V: TRBV3-1
J: TRBJ2-7
CDR3: CASSQEWGHIRYEQYF
DNA: TGTGCCAGCAGCCAAGAATGGGGACATATCCGCTACGAGCAGTACTTC

D: .
size: .
V: TRBV28
J: TRBJ2-7
CDR3: CASSRGPIGYEQYF
DNA: TGTGCCAGCAGTCGAGGGCCGATAGGCTACGAGCAGTACTTC

D: .
size: .
V: TRBV27
J: TRBJ2-3
CDR3: CASSPTPNTQYF
DNA: TGTGCCAGCAGTCCTACCCCAAATACGCAGTATTTT

D: .
size: few
V: TRBV19
J: TRBJ2-3
CDR3: CASSIEKGSTQYF
DNA: TGTGCCAGTAGTATAGAGAAGGGAAGCACGCAGTATTTT

D: .
size: .
V: TRBV7-2
J: TRBJ2-7
CDR3: CASSPPSDHEQYF
DNA: TGTGCCAGCAGCCCCCCGTCGGACCACGAGCAGTACTTC

D: .
size: medium-sized
V: TRBV9
J: TRBJ2-7
CDR3: CASSVSMGSEQYF
DNA: TGTGCCAGCAGCGTCTCCATGGGGTCCGAGCAGTACTTC

D: .
size: many
V: TRBV7-8
J: TRBJ2-4
CDR3: CASSLVRQGNIQYF
DNA: TGTGCCAGCAGCTTAGTCCGGCAGGGGAACATTCAGTACTTC

D: TRBD2
size: many
V: TRBV23-1
J: TRBJ2-3
CDR3: CASSLAGISTDTQYF
DNA: TGCGCCAGCAGCCTAGCGGGGATTAGCACAGATACGCAGTATTTT

D: .
size: many
V: TRBV5-1
J: TRBJ1-1
CDR3: CASSERGNTEAFF
DNA: TGCGCCAGCAGCGAAAGGGGGAACACTGAAGCTTTCTTT

D: TRBD2
size: few
V: TRBV4-2
J: TRBJ2-1
CDR3: CASSPGTSGRNEQFF
DNA: TGTGCCAGCAGCCCAGGGACTAGCGGTCGCAATGAGCAGTTCTTC

D: TRBD1
size: many
V: TRBV29-1
J: TRBJ2-1
CDR3: CSVPGQLYNEQFF
DNA: TGCAGCGTTCCGGGACAGCTATACAATGAGCAGTTCTTC

D: .
size: many
V: TRBV5-4
J: TRBJ2-7
CDR3: CASSFGSREQYF
DNA: TGTGCCAGCAGCTTTGGGTCTAGAGAGCAGTACTTC

D: .
size: many
V: TRBV20-1
J: TRBJ2-3
CDR3: CSVRQDPSKDTQYF
DNA: TGCAGTGTACGTCAGGACCCGTCCAAGGATACGCAGTATTTT

D: TRBD2
size: many
V: TRBV6-2/TRBV6-3
J: TRBJ2-1
CDR3: CASTWGLATYNEQFF
DNA: TGTGCCAGCACTTGGGGACTAGCAACCTACAATGAGCAGTTCTTC

D: TRBD2
size: many
V: TRBV4-1
J: TRBJ2-1
CDR3: CASSRGLAGDNEQFF
DNA: TGCGCCAGCAGCCGCGGACTAGCGGGAGACAATGAGCAGTTCTTC

D: TRBD2
size: few
V: TRBV3-1
J: TRBJ2-1
CDR3: CASSQSSGRGSEQFF
DNA: TGTGCCAGCAGCCAATCTAGCGGGAGGGGAAGTGAGCAGTTCTTC

D: TRBD1
size: few
V: TRBV18
J: TRBJ1-2
CDR3: CASSPLEATGTYYGYTF
DNA: TGTGCCAGCTCACCCCTAGAAGCGACAGGGACCTACTATGGCTACACCTTC

D: TRBD1
size: many
V: TRBV5-4
J: TRBJ2-6
CDR3: CASSRHDRAGANVLTF
DNA: TGTGCCAGCAGCCGCCATGACAGGGCTGGGGCCAACGTCCTGACTTTC

D: TRBD1
size: many
V: TRBV6-2/TRBV6-3
J: TRBJ2-2
CDR3: CASRRDRGLFF
DNA: TGTGCCAGCAGGAGGGACAGGGGGTTGTTTTTT

D: TRBD1
size: few
V: TRBV5-1
J: TRBJ2-1
CDR3: CASSWGQGAYNEQFF
DNA: TGCGCCAGCAGTTGGGGACAGGGGGCCTACAATGAGCAGTTCTTC

D: TRBD1
size: many
V: TRBV6-1
J: TRBJ2-1
CDR3: CASSEGIGTGGSEPFF
DNA: TGTGCCAGCAGTGAAGGGATCGGGACAGGGGGATCGGAGCCGTTCTTC

D: .
size: .
V: TRBV15
J: TRBJ1-1
CDR3: CATSRRQAPEAFF
DNA: TGTGCCACCAGCAGAAGACAGGCCCCTGAAGCTTTCTTT

D: .
size: few
V: TRBV5-6
J: TRBJ2-3
CDR3: CASSLQGKVADTQYF
DNA: TGTGCCAGCAGCTTACAGGGAAAGGTGGCAGATACGCAGTATTTT

D: .
size: many
V: TRBV5-1
J: TRBJ2-6
CDR3: CASSDASSGANVLTF
DNA: TGCGCCAGCAGCGATGCTTCCTCTGGGGCCAACGTCCTGACTTTC

D: .
size: .
V: TRBV28
J: TRBJ1-2
CDR3: CASSTGIYGYTF
DNA: TGTGCCAGCAGTACAGGGATCTATGGCTACACCTTC

D: TRBD2
size: many
V: TRBV12-5
J: TRBJ2-3
CDR3: CASGSPLAGDTDTQYF
DNA: TGTGCTAGTGGTTCCCCATTAGCGGGAGACACAGATACGCAGTATTTT

D: .
size: medium-sized
V: TRBV12-3/TRBV12-4
J: TRBJ2-1
CDR3: CASSLRGNEQFF
DNA: TGTGCCAGCAGTTTACGGGGGAATGAGCAGTTCTTC

D: .
size: many
V: TRBV7-2
J: TRBJ2-1
CDR3: CASSYDQIGYNEQFF
DNA: TGTGCCAGCAGTTATGACCAAATTGGCTACAATGAGCAGTTCTTC

D: TRBD2
size: .
V: TRBV23-1
J: TRBJ2-3
CDR3: CASSQSGISGRSTDTQYF
DNA: TGCGCCAGCAGTCAATCGGGGATTAGCGGGCGAAGCACAGATACGCAGTATTTT

D: TRBD1
size: many
V: TRBV20-1
J: TRBJ2-6
CDR3: CSAPGQGFISGANVLTF
DNA: TGCAGTGCTCCGGGACAGGGGTTTATATCTGGGGCCAACGTCCTGACTTTC

D: TRBD1
size: few
V: TRBV4-2
J: TRBJ1-2
CDR3: CASSQDEGQVFGGYTF
DNA: TGTGCCAGCAGCCAAGATGAGGGACAGGTCTTTGGCGGCTACACCTTC

D: .
size: .
V: TRBV19
J: TRBJ2-4
CDR3: CASSIEGPKAKNIQYF
DNA: TGTGCCAGTAGTATAGAAGGGCCGAAAGCCAAAAACATTCAGTACTTC

D: .
size: few
V: TRBV3-1
J: TRBJ2-1
CDR3: CASSPTWTSPKQFF
DNA: TGTGCCAGCAGCCCGACCTGGACTTCGCCCAAGCAGTTCTTC

D: TRBD2
size: .
V: TRBV6-6
J: TRBJ2-7
CDR3: CASSYSGLAGGPGVDEQYF
DNA: TGTGCCAGCAGTTACTCGGGACTAGCGGGAGGCCCAGGGGTAGACGAGCAGTACTTC